This note documents a single T cell receptor (beta chain) sequence. Its antigen is undetermined. These data originate in a study of T cell repertoires in cytomegalovirus infection. Study in general: Signatures in public TCR beta sequences pointed to both CMV infection and matching HLA type.

TCRdb redid the calling of the reads with MiXCR, one entry per CDR3 protein. The table records around 750,000 distinct CDR3 sequences, 32% of them present only once. V was cut by 0 bases and J by 0 bases, with 9 bases left in between. CDR3 length equals 15 residues. The germline V gene encodes CDR1 DFQATT and CDR2 SNEGSKA (reference sequence). Sequencing used cultured CD8+ T cells from PBMCs, obtained from culture after CMV antigen stimulation. The TCR sequence derives from a human donor in good health (CMV status not recorded). Some clones in this sample may be carry-over from other donors' samples. The V call is TRBV20-1, the J call TRBJ2-1, with a tentative D call TRBD2 (5 bases). For the CDR3, the DNA is TGCAGTGCTAGAGATTTGGGGAGCTCCTACAATGAGCAGTTCTTC. Its translation is CSARDLGSSYNEQFF.